This TCR beta chain is drawn from a study of TIL therapy for anti-PD-1-resistant metastatic lung cancer. Regarding the study as a whole: TIL clonotype persistence in blood showed no apparent association with response.

This was the immunoSEQ v3 assay. Clones were sequenced by immunoSEQ multiplex PCR, and TCRdb holds only the in-frame ones, with some missing. There are tens of thousands of clones in the sample; under 75% occur only once, and around 6.6% lies in the top ten. As regards this clone: Antigen: not known.

Time point noted: pre-treatment sample, taken before nivolumab and TIL therapy. Sequenced material: blood, taken at baseline. The receptor comes from a person aged 25-79 years with non-small cell lung cancer.

CDR3 sequence reads: CASSFTPGGTQETQYF. CDR3 DNA: TGTGCCAGCAGCTTCACCCCCGGGGGGACCCAAGAGACCCAGTACTTC. The gene calls are TRBV7-8 and TRBJ2-5; 7 bases fit TRBD2. Germline CDR1 is SGHVS and CDR2 is FQNEAQ. The trim removed 3 bases at V and 1 base at J, leaving 8 bases unmatched. CDR3 size: 16 residues.